The rows below give T cell receptor beta chains drawn from one sample of a study of tumor-infiltrating lymphocytes in primary liver carcinoma. TCRdb re-derived calls from the multiplex PCR reads in MiXCR, one entry per CDR3 protein. The table records roughly 55,000 distinct CDR3 sequences, 71% of them present only once. The specimen sequenced was liver tumor tissue from sampling region 2. Receptors were obtained from a man aged 40-55 years with primary liver carcinoma and hepatitis B virus infection. Each CDR3 is given with its conserved first and last residue. Fields, in order: clone size, D gene, J gene, V gene, CDR3 DNA, CDR3 protein. A D gene is named only where the DNA matches it firmly. The size field is filled for only some rows; it gives once, few, many or a size class.

clone_size: -
d_call: -
j_call: TRBJ2-1
v_call: TRBV6-1
cdr3_nt: TGTGCCAGCACCAGTAGGCCCAGGCTCACCTACAATGAGCAGTTCTTC
cdr3_aa: CASTSRPRLTYNEQFF

clone_size: -
d_call: -
j_call: TRBJ2-5
v_call: TRBV10-3
cdr3_nt: TGTGCCATCAGTGAGTCCCAAGATACCCAGTATTTC
cdr3_aa: CAISESQDTQYF

clone_size: -
d_call: -
j_call: TRBJ2-7
v_call: TRBV11-2
cdr3_nt: TGTACCAACAGCTTAGAGATGGCATCAAAACCCTACGAGCAGTACTTC
cdr3_aa: CTNSLEMASKPYEQYF

clone_size: few
d_call: TRBD1
j_call: TRBJ2-7
v_call: TRBV4-2
cdr3_nt: TGTGCCAGCAGCCCGGGACAGACCTACGAGCAGTACTTC
cdr3_aa: CASSPGQTYEQYF

clone_size: once
d_call: -
j_call: TRBJ1-1
v_call: TRBV7-8
cdr3_nt: TGTGCCATCAGCTTTGTCTGGGAATCGACTGAAGCTTTCTTT
cdr3_aa: CAISFVWESTEAFF

clone_size: few
d_call: TRBD2
j_call: TRBJ2-3
v_call: TRBV29-1
cdr3_nt: TGTAGCGTTGAGACTAGCCTTAGCACAGATACGCAGTATTTT
cdr3_aa: CSVETSLSTDTQYF

clone_size: -
d_call: -
j_call: TRBJ1-5
v_call: TRBV29-1
cdr3_nt: TGCAGCGTAACCAGCGGGGGCGGCCAGCCCCAGCATTTT
cdr3_aa: CSVTSGGGQPQHF

clone_size: -
d_call: -
j_call: TRBJ2-3
v_call: TRBV11-3
cdr3_nt: TGTGCCAGCGGCTTAGGCCCCGTAAAGGACACAGATACGCACTATTTT
cdr3_aa: CASGLGPVKDTDTHYF

clone_size: -
d_call: -
j_call: TRBJ1-5
v_call: TRBV12-3/TRBV12-4
cdr3_nt: TGTACCAGCAGTTTCAGGGCGTCGGAGCAGCTCCAGCATTTT
cdr3_aa: CTSSFRASEQLQHF

clone_size: many
d_call: TRBD1
j_call: TRBJ1-1
v_call: TRBV28
cdr3_nt: TGTGCCAGCAGTTCAGGGGGGGGGGAAGACACTGAAGCTTTCTTT
cdr3_aa: CASSSGGGEDTEAFF

clone_size: -
d_call: TRBD2
j_call: TRBJ2-5
v_call: TRBV6-2/TRBV6-3
cdr3_nt: TGTGCCAGCCTCTCGGTGGGGGAGGGCCAAGAGACCCAATACTTC
cdr3_aa: CASLSVGEGQETQYF

clone_size: -
d_call: -
j_call: TRBJ2-5
v_call: TRBV11-2
cdr3_nt: TGTGCCAGGAGCCAAACTCCCGGCGGGGCGAAAGAAACCCAGTACTTC
cdr3_aa: CARSQTPGGAKETQYF

clone_size: -
d_call: -
j_call: TRBJ2-6
v_call: TRBV4-2
cdr3_nt: TGTGCCAGCAGACCCGGGACGGCTGGGGTCAACGTCCTGACTTTC
cdr3_aa: CASRPGTAGVNVLTF

clone_size: -
d_call: TRBD2
j_call: TRBJ2-7
v_call: TRBV29-1
cdr3_nt: TGCAGCTCCCTGACTAGCGACCACGAGCAGTACTTC
cdr3_aa: CSSLTSDHEQYF

clone_size: -
d_call: TRBD1
j_call: TRBJ2-6
v_call: TRBV4-2
cdr3_nt: TGTGCCAGCAGCCATGAGACAGGGGGCATCACCGGGGCCAACGTCCTGACTTTC
cdr3_aa: CASSHETGGITGANVLTF

clone_size: -
d_call: -
j_call: TRBJ2-5
v_call: TRBV11-2
cdr3_nt: TGTGCCAGCAGCTTAACACCAGTGGGCTCGGGGGAGCCCCAGTACTTC
cdr3_aa: CASSLTPVGSGEPQYF

clone_size: once
d_call: -
j_call: TRBJ1-3
v_call: TRBV6-5
cdr3_nt: TGTGCCAGCAGCCCACAGGTCTACGGAAACACCATATATTTT
cdr3_aa: CASSPQVYGNTIYF

clone_size: -
d_call: -
j_call: TRBJ1-1
v_call: TRBV5-4
cdr3_nt: TGTGGCAGCAGCTTGGGGGGGAACACTGAAGCCTTCTTT
cdr3_aa: CGSSLGGNTEAFF

clone_size: -
d_call: -
j_call: TRBJ2-1
v_call: TRBV6-2/TRBV6-3
cdr3_nt: TGTGCCGGCACGGGTGTGCTGGAGGGCCTAAGGGGAAATGAGCAGTTCTTC
cdr3_aa: CAGTGVLEGLRGNEQFF

clone_size: -
d_call: TRBD2
j_call: TRBJ2-1
v_call: TRBV5-6
cdr3_nt: TGTGCCAGCAGCTTGGCCGGGGTCGTTAGCGGGAGAATCAATGTGCAGTTCTTC
cdr3_aa: CASSLAGVVSGRINVQFF

clone_size: -
d_call: -
j_call: TRBJ1-3
v_call: TRBV7-3
cdr3_nt: TGTGCCAGCGGCATAGGCGGTGGATTTGGAAACACCATATATTTT
cdr3_aa: CASGIGGGFGNTIYF

clone_size: -
d_call: -
j_call: TRBJ2-3
v_call: TRBV19
cdr3_nt: TGTGCCAGTGAGGGCAGCACAGACACGCGGTATTTT
cdr3_aa: CASEGSTDTRYF

clone_size: -
d_call: -
j_call: TRBJ2-2
v_call: TRBV11-2
cdr3_nt: TGTGCCAGCAGCTTTGCGGGATCGAGCACCGGGGAGCTATTCTTT
cdr3_aa: CASSFAGSSTGELFF

clone_size: many
d_call: -
j_call: TRBJ2-6
v_call: TRBV6-1
cdr3_nt: TGTGCCAGCAGTGATAGGGGGGTTGGGGCCAACGTCCTGACTTTC
cdr3_aa: CASSDRGVGANVLTF

clone_size: once
d_call: TRBD2
j_call: TRBJ2-7
v_call: TRBV29-1
cdr3_nt: TGCACCGTTAGGGCGGGAGGTTCAGAGCAATACTTC
cdr3_aa: CTVRAGGSEQYF

clone_size: -
d_call: TRBD2
j_call: TRBJ2-3
v_call: TRBV5-1
cdr3_nt: TGCGCCAACAGCCCTAGACTAGCGGGAGTTACCACAGATGCGCAGTATTTT
cdr3_aa: CANSPRLAGVTTDAQYF

clone_size: -
d_call: TRBD2
j_call: TRBJ2-1
v_call: TRBV5-1
cdr3_nt: TGCGCCAGCAGCAGTCCTCTAGCGGGACTCTTCTACAATGAGCAGTTCTTC
cdr3_aa: CASSSPLAGLFYNEQFF

clone_size: -
d_call: -
j_call: TRBJ2-1
v_call: TRBV4-1
cdr3_nt: TGCGCCAGCAGACAACAAACGACAGTAGACTCCTACAATGAGCAGTCCTTC
cdr3_aa: CASRQQTTVDSYNEQSF

clone_size: -
d_call: TRBD2
j_call: TRBJ2-7
v_call: TRBV19
cdr3_nt: TGTGCCAGTAGTAGGGATCTAGCGGGACCCCCCGGTGAGCAGTACTTC
cdr3_aa: CASSRDLAGPPGEQYF

clone_size: -
d_call: -
j_call: TRBJ1-2
v_call: TRBV11-2
cdr3_nt: TGTGCCAGCAGCTTTTCACAGGCTAACTATGGCTACACCTTC
cdr3_aa: CASSFSQANYGYTF

clone_size: -
d_call: -
j_call: TRBJ1-1
v_call: TRBV7-9
cdr3_nt: TGTGCCAGCAGCACCCGGACAGCTTCGAACACTGAAGCTTTCTTT
cdr3_aa: CASSTRTASNTEAFF